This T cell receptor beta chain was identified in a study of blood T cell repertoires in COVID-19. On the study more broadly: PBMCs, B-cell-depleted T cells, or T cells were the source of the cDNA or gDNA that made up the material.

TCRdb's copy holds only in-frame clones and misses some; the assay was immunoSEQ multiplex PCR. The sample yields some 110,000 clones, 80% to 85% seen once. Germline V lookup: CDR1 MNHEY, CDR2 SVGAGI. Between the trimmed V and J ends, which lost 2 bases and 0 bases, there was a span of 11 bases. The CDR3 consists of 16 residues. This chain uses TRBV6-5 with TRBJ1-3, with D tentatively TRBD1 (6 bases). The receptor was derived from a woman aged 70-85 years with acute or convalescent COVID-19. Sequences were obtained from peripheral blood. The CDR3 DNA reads TGTGCCAGCAGTTACCCTACAGGGTTCTCTGGAAACACCATATATTTT. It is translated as CASSYPTGFSGNTIYF.